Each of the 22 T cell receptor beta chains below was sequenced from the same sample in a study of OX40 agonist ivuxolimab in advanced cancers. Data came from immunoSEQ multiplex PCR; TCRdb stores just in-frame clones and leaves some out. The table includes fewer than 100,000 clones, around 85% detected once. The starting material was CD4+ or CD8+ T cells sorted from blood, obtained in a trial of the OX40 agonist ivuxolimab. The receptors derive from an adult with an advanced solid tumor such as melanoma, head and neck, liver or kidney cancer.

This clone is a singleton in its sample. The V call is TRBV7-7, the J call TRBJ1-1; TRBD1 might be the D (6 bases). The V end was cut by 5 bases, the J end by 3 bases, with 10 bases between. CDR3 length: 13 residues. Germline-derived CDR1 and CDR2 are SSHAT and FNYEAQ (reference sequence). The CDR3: CASSANRDTEAFF. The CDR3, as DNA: TGTGCCAGCAGCGCCAACAGGGACACTGAAGCTTTCTTT.

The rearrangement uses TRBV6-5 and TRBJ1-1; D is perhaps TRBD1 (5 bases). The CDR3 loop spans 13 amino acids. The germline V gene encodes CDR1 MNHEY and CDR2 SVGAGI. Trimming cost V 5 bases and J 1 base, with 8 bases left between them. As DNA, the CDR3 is TGTGCCAGCAGTCGACAGTCGAACACTGAAGCTTTCTTT. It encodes CASSRQSNTEAFF.

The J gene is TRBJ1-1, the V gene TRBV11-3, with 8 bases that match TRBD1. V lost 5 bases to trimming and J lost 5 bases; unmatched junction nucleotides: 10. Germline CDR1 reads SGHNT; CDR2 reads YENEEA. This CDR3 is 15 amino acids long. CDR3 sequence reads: CASSPRTGGYTEAFF. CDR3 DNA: TGTGCCAGCAGCCCTCGTACAGGGGGGTATACTGAAGCTTTCTTT. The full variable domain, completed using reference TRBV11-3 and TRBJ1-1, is EAGVVQSPRYKIIEKKQPVAFWCNPISGHNTLYWYLQNLGQGPELLIRYENEEAVDDSQLPKDRFSAERLKGVDSTLKIQPAELGDSAVYLCASSPRTGGYTEAFFGQGTRLTVV.

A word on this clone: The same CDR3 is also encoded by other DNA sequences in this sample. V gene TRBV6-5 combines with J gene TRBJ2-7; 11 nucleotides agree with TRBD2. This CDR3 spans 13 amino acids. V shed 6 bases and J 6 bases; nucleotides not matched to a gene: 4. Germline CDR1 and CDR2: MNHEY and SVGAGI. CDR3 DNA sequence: TGTGCCAGCAGCCGACTAGCGGGACGCGAGCAGTACTTC. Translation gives CASSRLAGREQYF.

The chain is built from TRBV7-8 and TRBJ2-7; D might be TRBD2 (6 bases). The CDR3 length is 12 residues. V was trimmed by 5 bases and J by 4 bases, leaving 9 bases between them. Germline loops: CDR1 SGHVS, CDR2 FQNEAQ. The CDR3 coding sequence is TGTGCCAGCAGCGGGGGGTCTTACGAGCAGTACTTC. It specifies CASSGGSYEQYF.

CDR3 bases: TGTGCCAGCAGCCAAGGGACGTCTTATAATTCACCCCTCCACTTT. Its translation: CASSQGTSYNSPLHF. V and J are TRBV4-2 and TRBJ1-6; unclear D gene. V lost 1 base, J lost 4 bases, and 8 bases lay in between. The CDR3 runs 15 residues. Germline CDR1 reads LGHNA; CDR2 reads YNFKEQ.

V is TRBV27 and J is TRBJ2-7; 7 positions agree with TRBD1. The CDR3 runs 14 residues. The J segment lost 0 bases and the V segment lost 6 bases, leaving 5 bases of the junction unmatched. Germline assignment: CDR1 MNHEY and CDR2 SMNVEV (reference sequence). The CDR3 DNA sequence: TGTGCCAGCAGAAAGACAGGGACCTCCTACGAGCAGTACTTC. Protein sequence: CASRKTGTSYEQYF.

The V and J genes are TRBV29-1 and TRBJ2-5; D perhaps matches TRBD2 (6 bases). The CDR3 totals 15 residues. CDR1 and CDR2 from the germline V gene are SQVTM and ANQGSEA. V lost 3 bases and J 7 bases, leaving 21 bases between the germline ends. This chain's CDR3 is CSVEAAVGGPGTQYF. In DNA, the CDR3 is TGCAGCGTTGAGGCAGCCGTCGGGGGACCTGGGACCCAGTACTTC.

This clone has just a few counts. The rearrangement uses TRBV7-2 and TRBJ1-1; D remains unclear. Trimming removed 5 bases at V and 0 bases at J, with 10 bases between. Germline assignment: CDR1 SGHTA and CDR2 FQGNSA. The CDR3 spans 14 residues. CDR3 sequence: CASSPRGMNTEAFF. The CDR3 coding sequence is TGTGCCAGCAGCCCCCGGGGTATGAACACTGAAGCTTTCTTT. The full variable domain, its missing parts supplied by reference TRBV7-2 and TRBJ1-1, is GAGVSQSPSNKVTEKGKDVELRCDPISGHTALYWYRQSLGQGLEFLIYFQGNSAPDKSGLPSDRFSAERTGGSVSTLTIQRTQQEDSAVYLCASSPRGMNTEAFFGQGTRLTVV.

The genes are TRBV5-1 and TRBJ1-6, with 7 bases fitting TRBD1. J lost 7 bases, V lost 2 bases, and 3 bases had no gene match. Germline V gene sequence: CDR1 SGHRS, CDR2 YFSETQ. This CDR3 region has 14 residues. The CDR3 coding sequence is TGCGCCAGCAGCTTTTACAGGGGAAATTCACCCCTCCACTTT. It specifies CASSFYRGNSPLHF.

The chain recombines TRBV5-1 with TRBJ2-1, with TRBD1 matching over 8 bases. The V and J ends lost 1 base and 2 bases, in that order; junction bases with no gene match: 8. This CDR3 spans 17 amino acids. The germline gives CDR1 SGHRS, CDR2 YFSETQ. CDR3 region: CASSLTSTGATYNEQFF. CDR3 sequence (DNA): TGCGCCAGCAGCTTGACGTCGACAGGGGCGACCTACAATGAGCAGTTCTTC.

This chain's CDR3 is CASSEPAGQGTNEQFF. CDR3 bases: TGCGCCAGCAGTGAGCCCGCGGGGCAGGGTACGAATGAGCAGTTCTTC. This rearrangement joins TRBV10-1 to TRBJ2-1; a possible D gene is TRBD2 (6 bases). The CDR3 is 16 residues long. CDR1 and CDR2 from the germline V gene are WNHNN and SYGVQD (reference sequence). V lost 2 bases and J 7 bases, leaving 18 bases between the germline ends.

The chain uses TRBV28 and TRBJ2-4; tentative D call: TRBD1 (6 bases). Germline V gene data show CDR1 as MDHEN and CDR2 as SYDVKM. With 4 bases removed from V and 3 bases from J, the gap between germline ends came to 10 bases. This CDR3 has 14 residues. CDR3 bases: TGTGCCAGCAGTTCAAGGACAGTCAAAAACATTCAGTACTTC. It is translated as CASSSRTVKNIQYF.

The CDR3 DNA follows: TGTGCCAGCAGCTTTGGGACAGGGTACTACGAGCAGTACTTC. Amino acids: CASSFGTGYYEQYF. The rearrangement links TRBV7-9 to TRBJ2-7, with 9 bases matching TRBD1. The CDR3 contains 14 residues. From germline, CDR1 is SEHNR and CDR2 FQNEAQ (reference sequence). With V trimmed by 3 bases and J by 3 bases, 3 bases remained unmatched.

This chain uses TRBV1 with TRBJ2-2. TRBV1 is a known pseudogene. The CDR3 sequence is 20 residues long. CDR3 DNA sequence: TGCACCAGCAGCCAAAAATCGGGTATGGTTTGGGGGTTCCACACCGGGGAGCTGTTTTTT. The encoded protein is CTSSQKSGMVWGFHTGELFF.

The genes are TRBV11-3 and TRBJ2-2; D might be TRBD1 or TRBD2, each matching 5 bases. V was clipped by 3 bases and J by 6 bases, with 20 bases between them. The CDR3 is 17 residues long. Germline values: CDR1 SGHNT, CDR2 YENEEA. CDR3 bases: TGTGCCAGCAGCTTGTCAACCGGGACCCAAATGGCCGGGGAGCTGTTTTTT. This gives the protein CASSLSTGTQMAGELFF.

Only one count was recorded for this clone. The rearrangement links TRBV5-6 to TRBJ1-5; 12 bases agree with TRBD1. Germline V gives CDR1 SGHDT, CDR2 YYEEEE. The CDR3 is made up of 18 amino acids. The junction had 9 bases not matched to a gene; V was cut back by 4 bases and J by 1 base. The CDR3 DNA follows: TGTGCCAGCAGCGGACTGGGACAGGGGGCAGGGAGCAATCAGCCCCAGCATTTT. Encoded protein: CASSGLGQGAGSNQPQHF.

CDR3 protein: CASAGGGYYGYTF. CDR3 coding DNA: TGTGCCTCCGCGGGGGGGGGTTATTATGGCTACACCTTC. The chain employs TRBV30 and TRBJ1-2, with a weak D call TRBD1 (5 bases). Germline values: CDR1 GTSNPN, CDR2 SVGIG (reference sequence). Trimming stripped 7 bases from V and 5 bases from J, with 17 bases between. This CDR3 is 13 amino acids long.

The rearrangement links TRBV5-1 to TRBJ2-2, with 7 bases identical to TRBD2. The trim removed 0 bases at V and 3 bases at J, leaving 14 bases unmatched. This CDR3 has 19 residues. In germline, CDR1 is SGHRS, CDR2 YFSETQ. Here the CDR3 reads CASSLAELGRESDTGELFF. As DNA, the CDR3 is TGCGCCAGCAGCTTGGCCGAATTGGGGCGGGAGAGCGACACCGGGGAGCTGTTTTTT. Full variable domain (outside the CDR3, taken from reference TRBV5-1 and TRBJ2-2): KAGVTQTPRYLIKTRGQQVTLSCSPISGHRSVSWYQQTPGQGLQFLFEYFSETQRNKGNFPGRFSGRQFSNSRSEMNVSTLELGDSALYLCASSLAELGRESDTGELFFGEGSRLTVL.

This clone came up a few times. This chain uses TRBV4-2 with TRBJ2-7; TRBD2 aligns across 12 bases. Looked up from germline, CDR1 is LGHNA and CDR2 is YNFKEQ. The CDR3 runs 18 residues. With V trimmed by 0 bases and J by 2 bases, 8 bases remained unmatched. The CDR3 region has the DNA TGTGCCAGCAGCCAAGACTTAGCGACTAGCGGGGGAACCTACGAGCAGTACTTC. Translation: CASSQDLATSGGTYEQYF.

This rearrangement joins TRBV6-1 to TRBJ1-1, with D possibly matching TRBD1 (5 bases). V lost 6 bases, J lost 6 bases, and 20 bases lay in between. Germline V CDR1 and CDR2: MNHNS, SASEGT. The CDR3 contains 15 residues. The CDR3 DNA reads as TGTGCCAGCAGGGGCTGGGACTTCGGGCTACCTGAAGCTTTCTTT. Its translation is CASRGWDFGLPEAFF.

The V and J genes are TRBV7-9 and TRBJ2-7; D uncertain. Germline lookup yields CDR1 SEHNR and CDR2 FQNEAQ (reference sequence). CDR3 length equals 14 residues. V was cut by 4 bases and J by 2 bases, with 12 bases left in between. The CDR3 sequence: CASSSTGRTYEQYF. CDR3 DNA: TGTGCCAGCAGCTCGACGGGCAGGACCTACGAGCAGTACTTC.